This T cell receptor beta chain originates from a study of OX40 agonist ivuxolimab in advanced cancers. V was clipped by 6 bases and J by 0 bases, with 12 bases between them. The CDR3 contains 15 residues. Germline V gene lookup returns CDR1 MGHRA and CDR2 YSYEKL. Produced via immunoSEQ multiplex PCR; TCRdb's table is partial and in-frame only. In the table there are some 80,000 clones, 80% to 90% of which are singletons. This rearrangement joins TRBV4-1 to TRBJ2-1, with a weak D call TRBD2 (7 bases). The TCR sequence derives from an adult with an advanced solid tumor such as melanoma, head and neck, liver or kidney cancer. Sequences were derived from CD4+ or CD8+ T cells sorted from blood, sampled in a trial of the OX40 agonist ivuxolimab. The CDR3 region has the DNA TGCGCCAGCAGGAAGGGGGGGAGCTCCTACAATGAGCAGTTCTTC. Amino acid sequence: CASRKGGSSYNEQFF.